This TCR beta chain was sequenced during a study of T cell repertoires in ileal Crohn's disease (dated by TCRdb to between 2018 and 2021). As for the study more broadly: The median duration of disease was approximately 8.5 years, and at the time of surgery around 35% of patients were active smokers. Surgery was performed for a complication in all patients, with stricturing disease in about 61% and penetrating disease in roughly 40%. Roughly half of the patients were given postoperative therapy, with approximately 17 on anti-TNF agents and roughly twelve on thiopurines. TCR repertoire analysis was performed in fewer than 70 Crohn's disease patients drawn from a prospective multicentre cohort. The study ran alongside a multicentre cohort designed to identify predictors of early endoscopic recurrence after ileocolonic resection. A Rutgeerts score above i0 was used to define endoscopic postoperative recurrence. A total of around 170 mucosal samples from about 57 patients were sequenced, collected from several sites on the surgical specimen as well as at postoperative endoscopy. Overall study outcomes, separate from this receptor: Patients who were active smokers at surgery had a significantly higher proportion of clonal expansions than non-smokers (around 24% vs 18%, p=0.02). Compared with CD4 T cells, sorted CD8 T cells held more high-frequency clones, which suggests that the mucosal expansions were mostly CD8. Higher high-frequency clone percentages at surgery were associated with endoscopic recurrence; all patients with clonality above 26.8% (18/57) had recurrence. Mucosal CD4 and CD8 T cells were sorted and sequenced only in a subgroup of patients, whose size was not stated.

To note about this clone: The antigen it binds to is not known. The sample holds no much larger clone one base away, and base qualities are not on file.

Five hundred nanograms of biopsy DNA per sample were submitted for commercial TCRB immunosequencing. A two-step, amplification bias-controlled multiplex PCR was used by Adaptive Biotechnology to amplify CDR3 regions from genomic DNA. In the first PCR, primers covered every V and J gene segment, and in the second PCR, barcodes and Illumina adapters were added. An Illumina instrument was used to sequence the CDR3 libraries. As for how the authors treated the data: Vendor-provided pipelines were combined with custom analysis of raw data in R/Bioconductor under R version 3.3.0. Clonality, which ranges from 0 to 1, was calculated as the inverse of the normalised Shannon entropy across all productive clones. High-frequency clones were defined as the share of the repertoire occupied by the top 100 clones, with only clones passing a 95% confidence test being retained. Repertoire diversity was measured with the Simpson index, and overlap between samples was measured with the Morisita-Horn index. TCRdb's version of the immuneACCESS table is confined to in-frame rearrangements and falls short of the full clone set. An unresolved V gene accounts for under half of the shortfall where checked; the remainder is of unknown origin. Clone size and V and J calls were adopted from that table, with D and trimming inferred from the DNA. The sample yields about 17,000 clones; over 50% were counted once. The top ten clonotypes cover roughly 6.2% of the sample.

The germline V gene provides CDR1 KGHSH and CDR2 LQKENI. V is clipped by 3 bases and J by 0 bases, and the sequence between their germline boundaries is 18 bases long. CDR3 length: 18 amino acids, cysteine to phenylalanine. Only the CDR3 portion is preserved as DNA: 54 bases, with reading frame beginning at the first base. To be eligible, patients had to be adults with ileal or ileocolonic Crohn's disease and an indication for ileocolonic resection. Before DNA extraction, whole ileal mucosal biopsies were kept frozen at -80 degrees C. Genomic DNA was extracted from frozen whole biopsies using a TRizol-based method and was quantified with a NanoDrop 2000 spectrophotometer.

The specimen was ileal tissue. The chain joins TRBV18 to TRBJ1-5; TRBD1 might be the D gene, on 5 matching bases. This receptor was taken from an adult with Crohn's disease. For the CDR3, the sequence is CASSPPVRGGRSNQPQHF. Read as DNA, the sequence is TGTGCCAGCTCACCCCCCGTTAGGGGAGGTCGTAGCAATCAGCCCCAGCATTTT.